The rows below give T cell receptor beta chains drawn from one sample of a study of blood T cell repertoires in COVID-19. Profiled with immunoSEQ multiplex PCR; TCRdb holds only in-frame clones, not every one. The data hold 140,000 or so clones, with around 83% observed a single time. The material sequenced was peripheral blood. The receptors were gathered from a young man with COVID-19, enrolled during active disease. CDR3s include the opening cysteine and the closing phenylalanine or tryptophan. The D gene is left open where the match is weak. A row's size may be missing; if present it is once, few, many or a size class.

D: TRBD1
J: TRBJ2-1
size: NA
V: TRBV11-3
CDR3: CASSSPGRGNEQFF
DNA: TGTGCCAGCAGCTCCCCGGGCAGGGGGAATGAGCAGTTCTTC

D: NA
J: TRBJ1-1
size: NA
V: TRBV6-1
CDR3: CASSEVSGVGNTEAFF
DNA: TGTGCCAGCAGTGAAGTCAGCGGGGTAGGGAACACTGAAGCTTTCTTT

D: TRBD2
J: TRBJ2-7
size: NA
V: TRBV6-5
CDR3: CASNLLAGGLYEQYF
DNA: TGTGCCAGCAACCTACTAGCGGGAGGCCTCTACGAGCAGTACTTC

D: TRBD1
J: TRBJ1-3
size: NA
V: TRBV5-6
CDR3: CASSLRTGARSGNTIYF
DNA: TGTGCCAGCAGCCTACGGACAGGGGCCAGATCTGGAAACACCATATATTTT

D: TRBD1
J: TRBJ1-3
size: NA
V: TRBV9
CDR3: CASSVTGGSGNTIYF
DNA: TGTGCCAGCAGCGTAACAGGGGGCTCTGGAAACACCATATATTTT

D: NA
J: TRBJ2-4
size: NA
V: TRBV30
CDR3: CAWSVGPARRKYF
DNA: TGTGCCTGGAGTGTGGGGCCCGCTAGGAGAAAATACTTC

D: TRBD2
J: TRBJ2-1
size: NA
V: TRBV5-1
CDR3: CASSLTSGRNNEQFF
DNA: TGCGCCAGCAGCTTAACTAGCGGGAGGAACAATGAGCAGTTCTTC

D: NA
J: TRBJ2-7
size: NA
V: TRBV18
CDR3: CASSPSLASHEQYF
DNA: TGTGCCAGCTCACCGTCGCTAGCCTCCCACGAGCAGTACTTC

D: TRBD1
J: TRBJ1-1
size: once
V: TRBV27
CDR3: CASRYRQGGYTSAFF
DNA: TGTGCCAGCAGGTATCGACAGGGGGGCTACACGTCGGCTTTCTTT

D: TRBD1
J: TRBJ1-2
size: NA
V: TRBV28
CDR3: CASKGARGYTF
DNA: TGTGCCAGCAAGGGGGCGCGTGGCTACACCTTC

D: NA
J: TRBJ1-3
size: NA
V: TRBV6-6
CDR3: CASSFDRGSSGNTIYF
DNA: TGTGCCAGCAGTTTCGATCGCGGGAGTTCTGGAAACACCATATATTTT

D: NA
J: TRBJ2-1
size: NA
V: TRBV24-1
CDR3: CATSDGTGTWSGSSYNEQFF
DNA: TGTGCCACCAGTGACGGGACAGGGACCTGGAGCGGGAGCTCCTACAATGAGCAGTTCTTC

D: NA
J: TRBJ1-2
size: NA
V: TRBV19
CDR3: CASSAHNRVVYGYTF
DNA: TGTGCCAGTAGTGCACATAACAGGGTTGTCTATGGCTACACCTTC

D: NA
J: TRBJ1-3
size: large
V: TRBV6-6
CDR3: CASSPLSGNTIYF
DNA: TGTGCCAGCAGTCCTCTCTCTGGAAACACCATATATTTT

D: NA
J: TRBJ1-3
size: NA
V: TRBV3-1/TRBV3-2
CDR3: CASSQDRVGNTIYF
DNA: TGTGCCAGCAGCCAAGATCGGGTAGGAAACACCATATATTTT

D: NA
J: TRBJ2-3
size: NA
V: TRBV2
CDR3: CASSEGPGGTGYTDTQYF
DNA: TGTGCCAGCAGTGAAGGGCCTGGGGGGACTGGCTACACAGATACGCAGTATTTT

D: NA
J: TRBJ1-2
size: once
V: TRBV27
CDR3: CASAGRLGLNYGYTF
DNA: TGTGCCAGCGCGGGTAGGCTGGGGTTAAACTATGGCTACACCTTC

D: NA
J: TRBJ1-1
size: NA
V: TRBV6-7
CDR3: CASSYPPSEETEAFF
DNA: TGTGCCAGCAGTTACCCCCCGTCTGAGGAGACTGAAGCTTTCTTT

D: TRBD2
J: TRBJ2-7
size: once
V: TRBV5-1
CDR3: CASIAGEGEQYF
DNA: TGCGCCAGCATCGCGGGAGAAGGCGAGCAGTACTTC

D: NA
J: TRBJ2-7
size: NA
V: TRBV29-1
CDR3: CSVEVTGYEQYF
DNA: TGCAGCGTTGAAGTTACGGGTTACGAGCAGTACTTC

D: TRBD1
J: TRBJ2-7
size: NA
V: TRBV6-2/TRBV6-3
CDR3: CASSYPGTGSYEQYF
DNA: TGTGCCAGCAGTTATCCCGGGACAGGATCCTACGAGCAGTACTTC

D: TRBD2
J: TRBJ2-3
size: NA
V: TRBV18
CDR3: CASSYTSGTSTDTQYF
DNA: TGTGCCAGCTCATATACTAGCGGGACCAGCACAGATACGCAGTATTTT

D: NA
J: TRBJ1-1
size: NA
V: TRBV5-6
CDR3: CASSTGGTEAFF
DNA: TGTGCCAGCAGCACGGGAGGCACTGAAGCTTTCTTT

D: NA
J: TRBJ2-1
size: NA
V: TRBV4-3
CDR3: CASSQRGGVMYNEQFF
DNA: TGCGCCAGCAGCCAAAGAGGAGGCGTGATGTACAATGAGCAGTTCTTC

D: TRBD2
J: TRBJ2-5
size: NA
V: TRBV5-4
CDR3: CASSAGLAVHGTQYF
DNA: TGTGCCAGCAGTGCTGGACTAGCGGTACACGGGACCCAGTACTTC

D: NA
J: TRBJ1-1
size: few
V: TRBV11-2
CDR3: CASSLDLLREAFF
DNA: TGTGCCAGCAGCTTAGATCTCTTGAGGGAAGCTTTCTTT

D: NA
J: TRBJ2-1
size: once
V: TRBV7-8
CDR3: CASSRIRHPPPTMSSSTTPLGQFF
DNA: TGTGCCAGCAGCCGAATCCGACACCCCCCTCCTACAATGAGCAGTTCTACAACCCCCTTAGGACAGTTCTTC

D: NA
J: TRBJ2-2
size: NA
V: TRBV9
CDR3: CASSAGNIGAGELFF
DNA: TGTGCCAGCAGCGCGGGTAACATAGGGGCCGGGGAGCTGTTTTTT

D: NA
J: TRBJ2-1
size: once
V: TRBV20-1
CDR3: CSASSGPTYNEQFF
DNA: TGCAGTGCTAGTTCCGGTCCTACCTACAATGAGCAGTTCTTC

D: NA
J: TRBJ1-1
size: NA
V: TRBV3-1/TRBV3-2
CDR3: CASSPRDLFEAFF
DNA: TGTGCCAGCAGCCCCCGAGACTTATTTGAGGCTTTCTTT

D: NA
J: TRBJ1-6
size: NA
V: TRBV28
CDR3: CASHEGSYNSPLHF
DNA: TGTGCCAGCCATGAGGGCTCCTATAATTCACCCCTCCACTTT

D: TRBD2
J: TRBJ2-3
size: NA
V: TRBV4-3
CDR3: CASSQDGSGGADTQYF
DNA: TGCGCCAGCAGCCAAGACGGGTCGGGAGGGGCAGATACGCAGTATTTT

D: TRBD1
J: TRBJ1-3
size: NA
V: TRBV5-8
CDR3: CASSQDRAGNTIYF
DNA: TGTGCCAGCAGCCAGGACAGGGCAGGAAACACCATATATTTT

D: TRBD1
J: TRBJ1-6
size: NA
V: TRBV7-2
CDR3: CASSLGQGISPLHF
DNA: TGTGCCAGCAGCTTGGGACAGGGCATTTCACCCCTCCACTTT

D: NA
J: TRBJ1-4
size: NA
V: TRBV28
CDR3: CASRASANEKLFF
DNA: TGTGCCAGCAGAGCCTCGGCTAATGAAAAACTGTTTTTT

D: TRBD1
J: TRBJ2-1
size: few
V: TRBV5-5
CDR3: CASSPARDSLYNEQFF
DNA: TGTGCCAGCAGCCCGGCTCGGGACAGTCTTTACAATGAGCAGTTCTTC

D: NA
J: TRBJ1-5
size: NA
V: TRBV9
CDR3: CASSGRQTGQPQHF
DNA: TGTGCCAGCAGCGGCCGACAGACTGGGCAGCCCCAGCATTTT

D: NA
J: TRBJ1-5
size: NA
V: TRBV23-1
CDR3: CASSQSAKTRVRNQPQHF
DNA: TGCGCCAGCAGTCAATCCGCCAAAACGCGGGTACGAAATCAGCCCCAGCATTTT